These T cell receptor beta chains were read from a single sample in a study of molecular identifiers for immune sequencing clone quantification. MiXCR was run by TCRdb on the PCR reads, yielding one entry per CDR3 protein. Among under 600,000 distinct CDR3 sequences listed, about a quarter were seen once. The sample comprised naive CD8+ T cells from blood, with Jurkat cell RNA spiked in. Receptors originate from a human donor in good health. Some libraries in this study had Jurkat cell RNA spiked in. The CDR3 runs from the conserved cysteine through the conserved F or W. The order of the fields is clone size, J gene, V gene, D gene, CDR3 DNA, CDR3 protein. D genes are given only for firm matches. Part of the rows lack a size; the others show once, few, many or a class for expanded clones.

many | TRBJ1-1 | TRBV30 | TRBD1 | TGTGCCTGGAGTGGACAGGGTGAAGCTTTCTTT | CAWSGQGEAFF
many | TRBJ2-3 | TRBV29-1 | TRBD2 | TGCAGCGTAGCGGGACTAGCGGGAGTTGTTATGGATACGCAGTATTTT | CSVAGLAGVVMDTQYF
. | TRBJ2-1 | TRBV20-1 | TRBD1 | TGCAGTGCTTCGTGGACAGGGCGAGAGCAGTTCTTC | CSASWTGREQFF
. | TRBJ2-7 | TRBV27 | TRBD1 | TGTGCCAGCACCACAGGGGGCTCCTACGAGCAGTGCTTC | CASTTGGSYEQCF
few | TRBJ2-1 | TRBV6-2/TRBV6-3 | . | TGTGCCAGCAGTAACCGGGCCCGGGATGAGCAGTTCTTC | CASSNRARDEQFF
few | TRBJ2-7 | TRBV4-3 | TRBD1 | TGCGCCAGCAGCCACGGGACAGGGAGTACCGACGAGCAGTACTTC | CASSHGTGSTDEQYF
. | TRBJ2-1 | TRBV12-3/TRBV12-4 | TRBD2 | TGTGCCAGCACCCCATTCGGGGGGGTAGAGCAGCTCTTC | CASTPFGGVEQLF
few | TRBJ1-6 | TRBV14 | . | TGTGCCAGCAGCCAGGAAACAGGGATCTTTTGGTCACCCCTCCACTTT | CASSQETGIFWSPLHF
. | TRBJ2-5 | TRBV7-6 | . | TGTGCCAGCAGTTGGGGGGAAGAGACCCAGTACTTC | CASSWGEETQYF
. | TRBJ1-6 | TRBV28 | . | TGTGCCAGCAGTCAAGACCGGACCTATAATTCACCCCTCCACTTT | CASSQDRTYNSPLHF
many | TRBJ2-7 | TRBV4-1 | . | TGCGCCAGCAGCCCCTCGGTGGCTGGCGAGCAGTACTTC | CASSPSVAGEQYF
many | TRBJ2-7 | TRBV11-2 | . | TGTGCCAGCAGCTCCCAGGGGAGCTCCTACGAGCAGTACTTC | CASSSQGSSYEQYF
. | TRBJ2-5 | TRBV29-1 | . | TGCAGCTCGCGTTTGTTGCCGCCTTCCCCAGAGACCCAGTACTTC | CSSRLLPPSPETQYF
. | TRBJ2-3 | TRBV3-1 | TRBD2 | TGTGCCAGCAGCCGAGAAGCGGGGGGGCCCGGAGATACGCAGTATTTT | CASSREAGGPGDTQYF
. | TRBJ2-3 | TRBV20-1 | . | TGCAGTGCTAGAGATCTAGAAGGGGCACGAGGAACAGATACGCGGTATTTT | CSARDLEGARGTDTRYF
. | TRBJ2-5 | TRBV7-9 | . | TGTGCCAGCAGGCACGTCGGACTCTTACAAGAGACCCAGTACTTC | CASRHVGLLQETQYF
few | TRBJ2-7 | TRBV5-5 | TRBD2 | TGTGCCAGCAGCTTGGAGCTAGCGGGTTCCTACGAGCAGTACTTC | CASSLELAGSYEQYF
many | TRBJ2-1 | TRBV20-1 | TRBD1 | TGCAGTGTCGCGACGGGACAGGGGTACAATGAGCAGTTCTTC | CSVATGQGYNEQFF
few | TRBJ2-1 | TRBV12-3/TRBV12-4 | . | TGTGCCAGCAGTTTAGGGCGGGAATGGAATGAGCAGTTCTTC | CASSLGREWNEQFF
many | TRBJ2-6 | TRBV27 | TRBD1 | TGTGCCAGCAATCCCAGGGGGCATGGGGCCAACGTCCTGACTTTC | CASNPRGHGANVLTF
many | TRBJ2-3 | TRBV5-1 | TRBD2 | TGCGCCAGCAGCTTAAACCTAGCGGGAACAACAGATACGCAGTATTTT | CASSLNLAGTTDTQYF
few | TRBJ2-2 | TRBV20-1 | TRBD1 | TGCAGTGCTAGAGAGCGGGACAGGGTTGGGACCGGGGAGCTGTTTTTT | CSARERDRVGTGELFF
few | TRBJ2-3 | TRBV24-1 | . | TGTGCCACCAGGGCGGACAGCACAGATACGCAGTATTTT | CATRADSTDTQYF
. | TRBJ2-7 | TRBV10-3 | TRBD1 | TGTGCCATCAGTGAGCCCGGGACAGGTTTCTACGAGCAGTACTTC | CAISEPGTGFYEQYF
many | TRBJ2-3 | TRBV6-5 | . | TGTGCCAGCAGCTTTACAGCGGATGTGGATACGCAGTATTTT | CASSFTADVDTQYF
many | TRBJ2-7 | TRBV12-3/TRBV12-4 | TRBD1 | TGTGCCAGCAGCCGACCGGGACAGTCCTACGAGCAGTACTTC | CASSRPGQSYEQYF
. | TRBJ2-6 | TRBV2 | . | TGTGCCAGCAGACCAGGGGTGACTGGGGCCAACGTCCTGACTTTC | CASRPGVTGANVLTF
many | TRBJ2-6 | TRBV19 | TRBD2 | TGTGCCAGTAGTACCCCGCGGGAGGGAAAGGCTGGGGCCAACGTCCTGACTTTC | CASSTPREGKAGANVLTF
many | TRBJ2-7 | TRBV4-3 | . | TGCGCCAGCAGCCAAGATTCGGGAGACGAGCAGTACTTC | CASSQDSGDEQYF
few | TRBJ1-5 | TRBV12-3/TRBV12-4 | . | TGTGCCAGCAGTTTAGCTCTCGGGCAGCATAGCAATCAGCCCCAGCATTTT | CASSLALGQHSNQPQHF
. | TRBJ1-1 | TRBV7-9 | TRBD1 | TGTGCCACCAGCTCAGGGACAGTTGAAGCTTTCTTT | CATSSGTVEAFF
. | TRBJ1-6 | TRBV4-3 | . | TGCGCCAGCAGCCAAGATCGGCAGGGGTCCTATAATTCACCCCTCCACTTT | CASSQDRQGSYNSPLHF
many | TRBJ2-7 | TRBV5-5 | TRBD2 | TGTGCCAGCACCAATTCCCCCTCCGGACTAGCGGGCTACGAGCAGTACTTC | CASTNSPSGLAGYEQYF
many | TRBJ2-3 | TRBV29-1 | TRBD2 | TGCAGCGTTGTTGGGACTAGCGGGAGGGATACGCAGTATTTT | CSVVGTSGRDTQYF
few | TRBJ2-7 | TRBV7-9 | . | TGTGCCAGCAGCGAAGCACCCCTGACCTCCGACGAGCAGTACTTC | CASSEAPLTSDEQYF
. | TRBJ2-1 | TRBV20-1 | TRBD2 | TGCAGTGCTAGACGGCTAGCGGGAGATTATGAGCAGTTCTTC | CSARRLAGDYEQFF
few | TRBJ2-2 | TRBV7-9 | . | TGTGCCAGCAGCTTAGTTGTCGGAACCGGGGAGCTGTTTTTT | CASSLVVGTGELFF
many | TRBJ1-6 | TRBV6-5 | . | TGTGCCAGCAGTCAGGGCTCCCATTCACCCCTCCACTTT | CASSQGSHSPLHF
. | TRBJ1-4 | TRBV7-6 | TRBD1 | TGTGCCAGCAGCTCACCCGGGGACAGGAGGGAAAAACTGTTTTTT | CASSSPGDRREKLFF
. | TRBJ2-7 | TRBV27 | TRBD1 | TGTGCCGCCGGGGGACAGGGCCCCGCCGAGCAGTACTTC | CAAGGQGPAEQYF
. | TRBJ2-3 | TRBV13 | . | TGTGCCAGCAGCTTGGGGATGGGACACCAACGCACAGATACGCAGTATTTT | CASSLGMGHQRTDTQYF
. | TRBJ2-3 | TRBV6-2/TRBV6-3 | TRBD1 | TGTGCCACCGAGGATGCAGGGGGCGGCACAGATACGCAGTATTTT | CATEDAGGGTDTQYF
few | TRBJ2-3 | TRBV28 | . | TGTGCCAGCACCGGAGATGGTACAGATACGCAGTATTTT | CASTGDGTDTQYF
few | TRBJ2-1 | TRBV6-5 | TRBD2 | TGTGCCAGCAGTAAGGGACTAGCGGCGTCCGACAATGAGCAGTTCTTC | CASSKGLAASDNEQFF
few | TRBJ1-1 | TRBV4-1 | . | TGCGCCAGCACACCTTATTTCACAGGGTGGGAATTGAACACTGAAGCTTTCTTT | CASTPYFTGWELNTEAFF
few | TRBJ2-4 | TRBV4-3 | . | TGCGCCAGCAGCCAAGAGACGAGTTTAGCCAAAAACATTCAGTACTTC | CASSQETSLAKNIQYF
few | TRBJ2-1 | TRBV20-1 | . | TGCAGTGCTAGAAGGCTCGAAGACATCTACAATGAGCAGTTCTTC | CSARRLEDIYNEQFF
. | TRBJ2-5 | TRBV7-6 | TRBD1 | TGTGCCAGCAGCCCCAGGACAGGGGCTGGGGAGACCCAGTACTTC | CASSPRTGAGETQYF